The rows below give T cell receptor beta chains drawn from one sample of a study of patients and donors after allogeneic stem cell transplantation. A single record per CDR3 protein comes from TCRdb applying MiXCR to the RT-PCR reads. Counted here are around 23,000 distinct CDR3 sequences, approximately 28% occurring once; the ten biggest clones make up around half. Sequencing was carried out using blood, either unsorted or a sorted T cell fraction (not recorded which). The receptors derive from a human donor who was either an allogeneic HSCT recipient or a stem cell or donor lymphocyte infusion donor (not recorded which). It is not recorded whose cells these are; they may come from a transplant donor. The CDR3 runs from the conserved cysteine through the conserved F or W. A D gene is named only where the DNA matches it firmly. Some rows have no size entry. The others give once, few or many, or a class for an expanded clone.

size: few
J: TRBJ1-2
D: TRBD1
V: TRBV5-6
CDR3: CASSLVGTGNYGYTF
DNA: TGTGCCAGCAGCTTGGTTGGGACAGGGAACTATGGCTACACCTTC

size: .
J: TRBJ2-2
D: .
V: TRBV9
CDR3: CASRTLLNTGELFF
DNA: TGTGCCAGCAGGACTCTCCTGAACACCGGGGAGCTGTTTTTT

size: .
J: TRBJ2-1
D: TRBD2
V: TRBV27
CDR3: CASSLTPSGGYNEQFF
DNA: TGTGCCAGCAGTTTAACACCTAGCGGGGGCTACAATGAGCAGTTCTTC

size: .
J: TRBJ1-4
D: .
V: TRBV6-5
CDR3: CASREVGFNEKLFF
DNA: TGTGCCAGCAGAGAGGTGGGGTTCAATGAAAAACTGTTTTTT

size: few
J: TRBJ1-2
D: .
V: TRBV7-9
CDR3: CASSASTGIYGYTF
DNA: TGTGCCAGCAGCGCGTCCACAGGGATCTATGGCTACACCTTC

size: .
J: TRBJ1-1
D: .
V: TRBV12-3/TRBV12-4
CDR3: CASSWVSNTEAFF
DNA: TGTGCCAGCAGTTGGGTGTCTAACACTGAAGCTTTCTTT

size: few
J: TRBJ1-5
D: TRBD1
V: TRBV5-5
CDR3: CASSLEGTGNQPQHF
DNA: TGTGCCAGCAGCTTGGAAGGGACAGGAAATCAGCCCCAGCATTTT

size: .
J: TRBJ1-1
D: .
V: TRBV4-3
CDR3: CASSTTVNTEAFF
DNA: TGCGCCAGCAGCACGACGGTGAACACTGAAGCTTTCTTT

size: few
J: TRBJ1-6
D: TRBD1
V: TRBV6-5
CDR3: CASSLDRDPSPLHF
DNA: TGTGCCAGCAGTCTTGACAGGGACCCCTCACCCCTCCACTTT

size: few
J: TRBJ2-2
D: .
V: TRBV5-1
CDR3: CASFLLGGELFF
DNA: TGCGCCAGCTTTCTCCTCGGCGGGGAGCTGTTTTTT

size: .
J: TRBJ1-5
D: TRBD1
V: TRBV6-1
CDR3: CASTPGGRYSNRPQHF
DNA: TGTGCCAGCACCCCAGGGGGGCGATATAGCAATCGGCCCCAGCATTTT

size: few
J: TRBJ1-3
D: .
V: TRBV4-2
CDR3: CASSPAGHSSSGNTIYF
DNA: TGTGCCAGCAGCCCAGCGGGACATTCGAGCTCTGGAAACACCATATATTTT

size: few
J: TRBJ1-6
D: .
V: TRBV20-1
CDR3: CSAYRWASPLHF
DNA: TGCAGTGCTTACAGGTGGGCTTCACCCCTCCACTTT

size: .
J: TRBJ1-4
D: .
V: TRBV20-1
CDR3: CSARDWAGQNQKLFF
DNA: TGCAGTGCTAGAGATTGGGCAGGGCAAAATCAAAAACTGTTTTTT

size: few
J: TRBJ1-5
D: .
V: TRBV6-6
CDR3: CASSYKGDRNQPQHF
DNA: TGTGCCAGCAGTTACAAGGGGGATCGCAATCAGCCCCAGCATTTT

size: many
J: TRBJ1-6
D: TRBD1
V: TRBV9
CDR3: CASSVDGQAIAPLHF
DNA: TGTGCCAGCAGCGTAGATGGACAGGCCATTGCACCCCTCCACTTT

size: few
J: TRBJ1-2
D: .
V: TRBV6-2/TRBV6-3
CDR3: CASSPLYGYTF
DNA: TGTGCCAGCAGCCCCCTATATGGCTACACCTTC

size: many
J: TRBJ1-2
D: .
V: TRBV12-3/TRBV12-4
CDR3: CASSLRGHLYGYTF
DNA: TGTGCCAGCAGTTTACGGGGACACCTTTATGGCTACACCTTC

size: few
J: TRBJ1-6
D: .
V: TRBV6-6
CDR3: CASSYGRESLHF
DNA: TGTGCCAGCAGTTACGGCAGGGAATCCCTCCACTTT

size: .
J: TRBJ1-1
D: .
V: TRBV7-2
CDR3: CASSLVGGNTEAFF
DNA: TGTGCCAGCAGCTTAGTGGGGGGGAACACTGAAGCTTTCTTT

size: .
J: TRBJ2-5
D: TRBD2
V: TRBV25-1
CDR3: CASSEYRGVQETQYF
DNA: TGTGCCAGCAGTGAATATCGGGGGGTCCAAGAGACCCAGTACTTC

size: .
J: TRBJ2-3
D: .
V: TRBV10-3
CDR3: CAISSFTDTQYF
DNA: TGTGCCATCAGTTCATTCACAGATACGCAGTATTTT